The 16 T cell receptor beta chains below come from one sample, sequenced in a study of vaccination effects on CD4 cells after COVID-19 (dated by TCRdb to between 2020 and 2023). Antigens for these TCRs are unknown. After more than nine days of culture, CD4+ T cells were isolated with the EasySep CD4+ T cell isolation kit. Libraries were made using the immunoSEQ multiplex PCR assay. Imported from immuneACCESS, the table was reduced by TCRdb to in-frame sequences with V and J called. These copies leave out some clones; in studies compared against another copy, an unresolved V gene accounts for under half, and the cause of the remainder is not known. For this sample the table gives over 65,000 clones, of which roughly 80% were detected only once. Roughly 1.9% of the sample is in the top ten clones. The specimen comprised CD4+ T cells from PBMCs cultured without peptide, sampled before COVID-19 vaccination. The receptor set was obtained from a human donor who received a COVID-19 vaccine.

This chain links TRBV28 with TRBJ2-7, with 8 positions matching TRBD1. The CDR3 runs 16 residues. Germline-derived CDR1 and CDR2 are MDHEN and SYDVKM. After removal of 7 bases from V and 2 bases from J, the junction contained 13 bases not matched to a gene. The CDR3: CASTRAGTGKTYEQYV. CDR3 coding DNA: TGTGCCAGCACACGAGCCGGGACAGGCAAGACCTACGAGCAGTACGTC.

The V and J genes are TRBV7-2 and TRBJ2-5; D may correspond to TRBD1 or TRBD2 (5 bases each). Germline CDR1 and CDR2: SGHTA and FQGNSA. The CDR3 extends over 14 amino acids. The V end was cut by 5 bases, the J end by 2 bases, with 12 bases between. CDR3 coding DNA: TGTGCCAGCAGCCCGAGGGGCGATCAAGAGACCCAGTACTTC. Encoded protein: CASSPRGDQETQYF.

The V and J genes are TRBV6-5 and TRBJ2-1; the D gene is possibly TRBD1 (6 bases). Trimming stripped 8 bases from V and 1 base from J, with 15 bases between. From germline, CDR1 is MNHEY and CDR2 SVGAGI. The CDR3 runs to 15 residues. The CDR3 loop reads CASGSGTPSYNEQFF. The CDR3 DNA follows: TGTGCCAGCGGGTCCGGGACACCATCCTACAATGAGCAGTTCTTC.

This clone was observed a few times. The chain uses TRBV28 and TRBJ2-5; D is perhaps TRBD1 (7 bases). CDR1 MDHEN and CDR2 SYDVKM come from the germline V gene. Trimming pared 5 bases from V and 2 bases from J, leaving 21 bases between. The CDR3 spans 17 residues. CDR3 coding DNA: TGTGCCAGCAGTGCATCAACAGGGGCGGGGTCTCAAGAGACCCAGTACTTC. This encodes CASSASTGAGSQETQYF.

The CDR3: CASSFNETDTQYF. For the CDR3, the DNA is TGTGCCAGCAGTTTCAATGAGACAGATACGCAGTATTTT. This chain joins TRBV2 and TRBJ2-3; D gene unclear. CDR3 length: 13 residues. Germline CDR1 reads SNHLY; CDR2 reads FYNNEI. V was shortened by 5 bases and J by 3 bases, with 9 bases between the two germline ends.

V and J are TRBV18 and TRBJ1-3, with D possibly matching TRBD1 (5 bases). V shed 5 bases and J shed 2 bases, with 13 bases lying between them. Germline V gene sequence: CDR1 KGHSH, CDR2 LQKENI. The CDR3 runs to 15 residues. The DNA for the CDR3 is TGTGCCAGCTCAGACTACGGGACGCCTGGAAACACCATATATTTT. Translated: CASSDYGTPGNTIYF.

The table lists this clone with a few counts. The rearrangement joins TRBV2 to TRBJ2-5; D is unresolved. The CDR3 consists of 15 residues. V lost 4 bases to trimming and J lost 5 bases, with 17 bases between them. Germline V gene data show CDR1 as SNHLY and CDR2 as FYNNEI. The CDR3 coding sequence is TGTGCCAGCAGTGGCCCGATGACACGTGGGGAGACCCAGTACTTC. This encodes CASSGPMTRGETQYF.

The rearrangement joins TRBV9 to TRBJ2-3, with unresolved D. CDR3 length equals 11 residues. The V gene lost 3 bases and the J gene lost 8 bases, with 7 bases spanning the gap. Germline values: CDR1 SGDLS, CDR2 YYNGEE. The CDR3 sequence: CASSATGTQYF. The CDR3 nucleotides read TGTGCCAGCAGCGCGACGGGTACGCAGTATTTT.

This clone has more than one count but fewer than ten. The chain's CDR3 is CASNLRRAHYEQYV. For the CDR3, the DNA is TGTGCCAGCAACTTAAGGAGGGCCCACTACGAGCAGTACGTC. The chain recombines TRBV5-4 with TRBJ2-7; perhaps TRBD2 as D (6 bases). The V end lost 6 bases, the J end lost 3 bases, and 16 bases lay between the germline ends. The CDR3 has 14 amino acids. Germline V gives CDR1 SGHNT, CDR2 YYREEE (reference sequence).

This chain links TRBV24-1 with TRBJ2-7; D possibly corresponds to TRBD2 (6 bases). From germline, CDR1 is KGHDR and CDR2 SFDVKD. Trimming cost V 0 bases and J 4 bases, with 15 bases left between them. The CDR3 length is 16 residues. The CDR3 DNA sequence: TGTGCCACCAGTGATTTGGGCGGGACGAGATCTTACGAGCAGTACGTC. Encoded protein: CATSDLGGTRSYEQYV.

This clone was counted only a few times. J is TRBJ2-1 and V is TRBV12-5; the match to TRBD2 covers 9 bases. This CDR3 has 15 amino acids. Trimming removed 7 bases from V and 8 bases from J; junction bases left unmatched: 12. Germline-derived CDR1 and CDR2 are LGHNT and FRNRAP. CDR3: CASDSSGVFFDEQFF. In nucleotides, the CDR3 is TGTGCTAGTGACTCTAGCGGGGTCTTTTTCGATGAGCAGTTCTTC.

The chain links TRBV18 to TRBJ2-3; 7 nucleotides align to TRBD1. Germline CDR1 KGHSH, CDR2 LQKENI. The CDR3 spans 15 residues. V dropped 4 bases and J dropped 0; count of bases not matched to a gene: 4. This CDR3 is CASSQGAGSTDTQYF. In DNA form, the CDR3 reads TGTGCCAGCTCACAGGGGGCAGGTAGCACAGATACGCAGTATTTT.

The chain links TRBV5-1 to TRBJ2-5; 7 bases are shared with TRBD1. CDR1 and CDR2 (germline): SGHRS, YFSETQ. The length of the CDR3 is 14 residues. Unmatched junction bases numbered 3, after V lost 4 bases and J lost 0 bases. The CDR3: CASSEQGNQETQYF. Here the CDR3 DNA reads TGCGCCAGCAGCGAACAGGGGAACCAAGAGACCCAGTACTTC.

The chain employs TRBV5-1 and TRBJ2-3; no definite D call. This CDR3 is 10 amino acids long. V lost 2 bases, J lost 8 bases, and 3 bases lay in between. Looked up from germline, CDR1 is SGHRS and CDR2 is YFSETQ. CDR3 in DNA: TGCGCCAGCAGCTTTAGTACGCAGTATTTT. Protein sequence: CASSFSTQYF.

V is TRBV6-4 and J is TRBJ2-3, with D hard to call. V was trimmed by 2 bases and J by 2 bases, leaving 8 bases between them. CDR1 and CDR2 from the germline V gene are MRHNA and SNTAGT. The length of the CDR3 is 14 residues. The CDR3 DNA reads as TGTGCCAGCAGTGACGGACCGAACACAGATACGCAGTATTTT. Its protein is CASSDGPNTDTQYF.

The chain recombines TRBV19 with TRBJ1-5, with a weak D call TRBD1 (6 bases). The CDR3 is 16 amino acids. Trimming stripped 3 bases from V and 4 bases from J, with 16 bases between. The germline gives CDR1 LNHDA, CDR2 SQIVND (reference sequence). CDR3 bases: TGTGCCAGTAGTATGACGGGAGAGGGGGGAAATCAGCCCCAGCATTTT. This codes for CASSMTGEGGNQPQHF.